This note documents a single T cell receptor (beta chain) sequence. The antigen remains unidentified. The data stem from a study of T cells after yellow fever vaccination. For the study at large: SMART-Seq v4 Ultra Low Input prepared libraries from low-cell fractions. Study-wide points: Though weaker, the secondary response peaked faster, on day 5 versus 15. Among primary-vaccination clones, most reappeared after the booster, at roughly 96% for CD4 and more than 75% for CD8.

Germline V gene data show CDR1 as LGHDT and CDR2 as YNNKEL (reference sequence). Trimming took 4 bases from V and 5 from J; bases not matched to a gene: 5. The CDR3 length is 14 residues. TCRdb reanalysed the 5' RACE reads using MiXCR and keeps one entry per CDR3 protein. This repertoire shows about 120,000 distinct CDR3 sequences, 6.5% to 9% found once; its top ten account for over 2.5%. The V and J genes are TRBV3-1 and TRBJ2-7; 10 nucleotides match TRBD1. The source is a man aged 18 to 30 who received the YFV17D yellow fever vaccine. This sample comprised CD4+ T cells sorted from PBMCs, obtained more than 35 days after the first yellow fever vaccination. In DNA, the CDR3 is TGTGCCAGCAGCCCCGACAGGGGGCCGAACGAGCAGTACTTC. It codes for CASSPDRGPNEQYF.